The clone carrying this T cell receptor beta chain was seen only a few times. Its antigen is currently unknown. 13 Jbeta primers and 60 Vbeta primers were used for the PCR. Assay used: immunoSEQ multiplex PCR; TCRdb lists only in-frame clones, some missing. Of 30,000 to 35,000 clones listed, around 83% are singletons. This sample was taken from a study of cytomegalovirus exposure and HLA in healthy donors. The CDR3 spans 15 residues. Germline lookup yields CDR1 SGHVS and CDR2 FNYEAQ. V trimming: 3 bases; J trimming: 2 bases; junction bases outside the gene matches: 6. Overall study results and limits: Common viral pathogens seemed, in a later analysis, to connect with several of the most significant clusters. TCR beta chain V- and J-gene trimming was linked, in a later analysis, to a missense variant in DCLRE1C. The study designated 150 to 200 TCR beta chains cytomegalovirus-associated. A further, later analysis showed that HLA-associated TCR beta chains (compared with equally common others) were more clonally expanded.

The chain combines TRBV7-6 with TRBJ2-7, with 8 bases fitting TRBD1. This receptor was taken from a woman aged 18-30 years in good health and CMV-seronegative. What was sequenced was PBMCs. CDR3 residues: CASSFRTGYAYEQYF. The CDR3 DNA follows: TGTGCCAGCAGCTTCCGGACAGGGTACGCCTACGAGCAGTACTTC. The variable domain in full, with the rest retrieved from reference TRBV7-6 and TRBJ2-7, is GAGVSQSPRYKVTKRGQDVALRCDPISGHVSLYWYRQALGQGPEFLTYFNYEAQQDKSGLPNDRFSAERPEGSISTLTIQRTEQRDSAMYRCASSFRTGYAYEQYFGPGTRLTVT.